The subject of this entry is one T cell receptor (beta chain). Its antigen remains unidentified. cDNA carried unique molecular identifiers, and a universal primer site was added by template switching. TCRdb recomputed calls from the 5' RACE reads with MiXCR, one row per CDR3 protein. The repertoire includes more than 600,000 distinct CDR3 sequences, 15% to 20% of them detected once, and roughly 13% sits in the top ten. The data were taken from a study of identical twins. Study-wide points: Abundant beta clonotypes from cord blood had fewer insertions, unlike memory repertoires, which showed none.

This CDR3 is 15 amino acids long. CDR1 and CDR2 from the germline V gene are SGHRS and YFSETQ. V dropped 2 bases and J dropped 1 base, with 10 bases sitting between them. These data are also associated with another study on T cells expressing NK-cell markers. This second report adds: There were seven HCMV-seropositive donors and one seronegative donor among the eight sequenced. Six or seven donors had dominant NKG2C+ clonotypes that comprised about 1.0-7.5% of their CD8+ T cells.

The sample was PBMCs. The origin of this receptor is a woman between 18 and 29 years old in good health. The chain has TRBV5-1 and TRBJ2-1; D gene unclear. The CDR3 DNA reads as TGCGCCAGCAGCTTCGTTGCTGTGTCCTACAATGAGCAGTTCTTC. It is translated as CASSFVAVSYNEQFF.